This T cell receptor (beta chain) came from a study of T cell repertoires in ileal Crohn's disease. The CDR3 runs 16 residues. The V gene's germline CDR1 is SGDLS and CDR2 YYNGEE. J gave up 5 bases and V 0 bases, and 8 bases lay outside the gene matches. Method: immunoSEQ multiplex PCR; TCRdb's copy keeps in-frame clones and lacks some. The repertoire holds approximately 13,000 clones, with around 79% as singletons. The rearrangement joins TRBV9 to TRBJ2-1, with 7 nucleotides matching TRBD2. Sequenced: ileal tissue. This clonotype was obtained from an adult with Crohn's disease. The CDR3 loop reads CASSVVGGVGDNEQFF. Here the CDR3 DNA reads TGTGCCAGCAGCGTAGTGGGGGGGGTCGGCGACAATGAGCAGTTCTTC. Looking up the rest from reference TRBV9 and TRBJ2-1 gives the full variable domain: DSGVTQTPKHLITATGQRVTLRCSPRSGDLSVYWYQQSLDQGLQFLIQYYNGEERAKGNILERFSAQQFPDLHSELNLSSLELGDSALYFCASSVVGGVGDNEQFFGPGTRLTVL.